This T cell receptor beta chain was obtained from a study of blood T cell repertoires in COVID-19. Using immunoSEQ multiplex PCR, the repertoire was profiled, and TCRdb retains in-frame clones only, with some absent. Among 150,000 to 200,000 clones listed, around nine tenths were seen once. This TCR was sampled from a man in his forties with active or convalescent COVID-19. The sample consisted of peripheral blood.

The CDR3, as DNA: TGTGCCAGCAGCTCCGAAAAGCCGATTCTTTGGGAGCAGTTCTTC. Protein: CASSSEKPILWEQFF. The V gene is TRBV7-2, the J gene TRBJ2-1; no definite D call. With 4 bases removed from V and 10 bases from J, the gap between germline ends came to 20 bases. CDR1 and CDR2 (germline): SGHTA, FQGNSA. The CDR3 runs 15 residues.